The clone carrying this TCR beta chain is deemed medium-sized. Using immunoSEQ multiplex PCR, the repertoire was profiled, and TCRdb retains in-frame clones only, with some absent. The table includes 25,000 to 35,000 clones, roughly nine tenths detected once. This CDR3 region has 15 residues. The germline V gene encodes CDR1 SGHNT and CDR2 YYREEE (reference sequence). The V gene lost 3 bases and the J gene lost 6 bases, with 15 bases spanning the gap. The data stem from a study of T cell changes during pregnancy in multiple sclerosis. This chain links TRBV5-4 with TRBJ1-4; a weak D match, TRBD1 (5 bases). The origin of this receptor is a female donor with multiple sclerosis, enrolled in a pregnancy study. The sequencing used CD8+ T cells from peripheral blood mononuclear cells, collected in the second trimester of pregnancy. CDR3 DNA sequence: TGTGCCAGCAGCTCCGGACCGGGGGTGGATGAAAAACTGTTTTTT. It encodes CASSSGPGVDEKLFF.